Shown below are 14 T cell receptor beta chains from a single sample sequenced in a study of response to subunit inactivated influenza vaccine. TCRdb re-analysed the RT-PCR reads in MiXCR, keeping a single row per CDR3 protein. There are roughly 780,000 distinct CDR3 sequences in the sample; less than 20% occur only once, and about a tenth lies in the top ten. Sequenced here: PBMCs from blood, sampled about 5 days after vaccination. The receptors shown here come from a man aged 50-60 years who received an inactivated influenza vaccine.

The table lists this clonotype with a count of one. V and J are TRBV3-1 and TRBJ2-5, with D unresolved. In germline, CDR1 is LGHDT, CDR2 YNNKEL (reference sequence). Trimming removed 7 bases from V and 5 bases from J, with 11 bases in between. The CDR3 extends over 12 amino acids. The CDR3 here is CASNSLRETQYF. For the CDR3, the DNA is TGTGCCAGCAATTCCCTGCGGGAGACCCAGTACTTC.

This clonotype was counted only a few times. CDR3: CASSLDRGVAGELFF. The CDR3 bases are TGTGCCAGCAGCCTCGACAGGGGGGTCGCCGGGGAGCTGTTTTTT. The chain combines TRBV6-4 with TRBJ2-2, with TRBD1 matching over 9 bases. The germline V gene encodes CDR1 MRHNA and CDR2 SNTAGT. Trimming cost V 6 bases and J 6 bases; bases outside gene matches: 8. The CDR3 runs 15 residues.

The chain recombines TRBV25-1 with TRBJ2-2; 7 bases map to TRBD2. This CDR3 is 17 amino acids long. Germline V CDR1 and CDR2: MGHDK, SYGVNS. J lost 5 bases, V lost 0 bases, and 9 bases had no gene match. The CDR3 spells CASSEYLGGLTTGELFF. CDR3 sequence (DNA): TGTGCCAGCAGTGAATATCTGGGGGGACTAACAACCGGGGAGCTGTTTTTT.

This clonotype was detected ten times or more. The V gene is TRBV28, the J gene TRBJ2-3; unclear D gene. Germline V gives CDR1 MDHEN, CDR2 SYDVKM. This CDR3 is 15 amino acids long. Trimming left V 2 bases short and J 2 bases short, with 11 bases between. CDR3 in DNA: TGTGCCAGCAGTTTACGGTATAGGCTCACAGATACGCAGTATTTT. Translating it yields CASSLRYRLTDTQYF. Complete variable domain (other parts from reference TRBV28 and TRBJ2-3): DVKVTQSSRYLVKRTGEKVFLECVQDMDHENMFWYRQDPGLGLRLIYFSYDVKMKEKGDIPEGYSVSREKKERFSLILESASTNQTSMYLCASSLRYRLTDTQYFGPGTRLTVL.

This clonotype was seen a handful of times. The genes are TRBV6-1 and TRBJ2-7, with D hard to call. This CDR3 contains 12 residues. The V gene lost 7 bases and the J gene lost 13 bases, with 20 bases spanning the gap. Germline V gene data show CDR1 as MNHNS and CDR2 as SASEGT. CDR3 protein: CASTNSGRRIYF. In DNA form, the CDR3 reads TGTGCCAGCACCAACTCCGGACGGCGGATATACTTC.

There are many counts of this clonotype. The chain links TRBV6-5 to TRBJ2-1, with 8 bases fitting TRBD2. V lost 4 bases, J lost 3 bases, and 2 bases stayed unmatched. The CDR3 is made up of 14 amino acids. CDR1 MNHEY and CDR2 SVGAGI come from the germline V gene. CDR3 residues: CASSSGLVYNEQFF. In DNA, the CDR3 is TGTGCCAGCAGTTCGGGACTAGTCTACAATGAGCAGTTCTTC.

This clonotype was recorded a few times. In DNA, the CDR3 is TGTGCCAGCAAAACCGGGACAGTACGTAATGAAAAACTGTTTTTT. Protein: CASKTGTVRNEKLFF. The genes are TRBV27 and TRBJ1-4; the match to TRBD1 covers 7 bases. Germline V gene lookup returns CDR1 MNHEY and CDR2 SMNVEV (reference sequence). CDR3 length: 15 amino acids. V shed 7 bases and J 4 bases; nucleotides not matched to a gene: 9.

This clonotype occurred a few times. The rearrangement links TRBV10-3 to TRBJ1-2; no clear D gene. Per germline, CDR1 ENHRY and CDR2 SYGVKD. Trimming took off 4 bases at V and 6 bases at J, with 9 bases between the two ends. This CDR3 spans 12 amino acids. CDR3 bases: TGTGCCATCAGTGCGTACCATGATGGCTACACCTTC. It is translated as CAISAYHDGYTF.

In its sample, this clonotype was seen a few times. The V gene is TRBV12-3 or TRBV12-4, the J gene TRBJ1-5, with 10 bases matching TRBD1. Unmatched junction bases numbered 9, after V lost 8 bases and J lost 2 bases. CDR3 size: 16 residues. The chain's CDR3 is CASGDRGLQGNQPQHF. The CDR3 nucleotides read TGTGCCAGCGGGGACAGGGGCTTACAGGGCAATCAGCCCCAGCATTTT.

The V gene is TRBV20-1, the J gene TRBJ2-7; D may be TRBD1 (6 bases). V lost 0 bases to trimming and J lost 0 bases, with 15 bases between them. From germline, CDR1 is DFQATT and CDR2 SNEGSKA (reference sequence). CDR3 length: 16 residues. Here the CDR3 DNA reads TGCAGTGCTAGAGATTTACGCACAGGGAGCTCCTACGAGCAGTACTTC. This gives the protein CSARDLRTGSSYEQYF.

This clonotype was observed a few times. The chain joins TRBV12-3 or TRBV12-4 to TRBJ2-1, with D perhaps being TRBD1 or TRBD2 (5 bases each). V was trimmed by 4 bases and J by 4 bases, leaving 23 bases between them. The CDR3 length is 18 residues. In nucleotides, the CDR3 is TGTGCCAGCAGTTCCCCCCTAGGCCGGGGCGGGTCTTACAATGAGCAGTTCTTC. Encoded protein: CASSSPLGRGGSYNEQFF.

The table lists this clonotype with many counts. The rearrangement links TRBV5-1 to TRBJ2-2; no clear D. Trimming pared 1 base from V and 7 bases from J, leaving 8 bases between. Germline V gene sequence: CDR1 SGHRS, CDR2 YFSETQ. The CDR3 totals 13 residues. CDR3 amino acids: CASSLFAVGELFF. In nucleotides, the CDR3 is TGCGCCAGCAGCTTGTTTGCGGTCGGGGAGCTGTTTTTT.

Note on this clonotype: The junction and the germline gene differ at one end; a read error may be behind it. The J gene is TRBJ2-3, the V gene TRBV7-9; D is perhaps TRBD2 (5 bases). The CDR3 has 14 residues. Germline-derived CDR1 and CDR2 are SEHNR and FQNEAQ (reference sequence). The DNA of the CDR3 is TGTGCCAGCAGCCTAGCCGTGGAGCGCGATACGCAGTATTTT. Residues: CASSLAVERDTQYF.

This clonotype was counted only a few times. The chain combines TRBV14 with TRBJ2-5; TRBD2 is a possible D gene (6 bases). CDR1 is SGHDN, CDR2 FVKESK, per germline. V lost 0 bases and J lost 2, with 13 bases in between. The CDR3 sequence is 16 residues long. The DNA for the CDR3 is TGTGCCAGCAGCCAAGAAGGGCAACGGGGGCAAGAGACCCAGTACTTC. Protein sequence: CASSQEGQRGQETQYF.